The entry that follows covers one T cell receptor (beta chain) sequence. Its antigen is undetermined. The V and J ends lost 4 bases and 2 bases respectively, with 10 bases between them. In germline, CDR1 is SGHRS, CDR2 YFSETQ. This CDR3 has 13 residues. These data are taken from a study of T-cell memory formation after mild COVID-19. Study as a whole: Clustering of TCRs was largely donor specific. Notes on the study in general: Several responding clones turned up in pre-infection memory, indicating that cross-reactive memory may have taken part.

TCRdb reprocessed the 5' RACE reads via MiXCR and lists one record per CDR3 protein. Of roughly 380,000 distinct CDR3 sequences in the sample, 28% are singletons; the top ten hold roughly 14%. The chain joins TRBV5-1 to TRBJ2-7; D is undetermined. Source material: PBMCs or a T cell subset sorted from them (not recorded which). This receptor was obtained from an adult woman who had mild COVID-19 (a few samples of this study predate the infection). Cell type and time point are not known. The CDR3 DNA sequence: TGCGCCAGCAGCACTGGCTACGCCTACGAGCAGTACTTC. The encoded protein is CASSTGYAYEQYF.